This TCR beta chain is from a study of blood T cell repertoires in COVID-19. Study-level information: Acute and convalescent COVID-19 specimens originated in the United States, Italy and Spain. T cells, B-cell-depleted T cells, or PBMCs supplied cDNA or gDNA.

Authors' processing steps: Amplification of reference gene primers was used by the study to estimate nucleated cell counts. Libraries were prepared by immunoSEQ multiplex PCR; TCRdb keeps only in-frame clonotypes and omits some of them. The DNA was the basis for D and trimming; V, J and clone size are from that table. The table has approximately 180,000 clones, approximately 88% seen once. Ten or more counts support this clone. CDR1 MNHEY and CDR2 SVGAGI come from the germline V gene. The germline V and J ends were trimmed by 0 bases and 3 bases, with 11 bases remaining between them. The CDR3 loop spans 15 amino acids.

The sample taken for sequencing was peripheral blood. This clonotype originated in a woman in her forties or fifties with acute or convalescent COVID-19. V usage is TRBV6-5 and J usage is TRBJ1-2, with D possibly matching TRBD1 (5 bases). The CDR3 DNA reads TGTGCCAGCAGTTACTCGCGGGGCGCGGACTATGGCTACACCTTC. It specifies CASSYSRGADYGYTF.